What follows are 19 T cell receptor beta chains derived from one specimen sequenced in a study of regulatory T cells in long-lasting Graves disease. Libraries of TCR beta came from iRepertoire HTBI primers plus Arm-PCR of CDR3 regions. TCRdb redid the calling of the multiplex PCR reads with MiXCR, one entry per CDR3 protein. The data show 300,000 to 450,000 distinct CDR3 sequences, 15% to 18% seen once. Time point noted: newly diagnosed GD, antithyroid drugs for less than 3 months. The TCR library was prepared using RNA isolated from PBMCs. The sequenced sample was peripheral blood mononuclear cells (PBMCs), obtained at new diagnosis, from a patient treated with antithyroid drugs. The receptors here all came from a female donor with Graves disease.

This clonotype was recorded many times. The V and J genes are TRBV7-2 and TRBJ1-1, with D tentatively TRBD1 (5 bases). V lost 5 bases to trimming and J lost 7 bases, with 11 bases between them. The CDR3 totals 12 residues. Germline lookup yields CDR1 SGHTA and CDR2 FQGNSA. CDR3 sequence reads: CASSTRQSEAFF. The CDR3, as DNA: TGTGCCAGCAGCACCCGACAGAGTGAAGCTTTCTTT.

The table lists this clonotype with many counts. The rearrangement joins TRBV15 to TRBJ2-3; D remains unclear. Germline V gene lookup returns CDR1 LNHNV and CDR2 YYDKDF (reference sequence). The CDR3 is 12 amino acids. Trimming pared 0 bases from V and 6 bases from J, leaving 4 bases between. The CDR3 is CATSRDQDTQYF. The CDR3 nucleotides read TGTGCCACCAGCAGAGATCAGGATACGCAGTATTTT. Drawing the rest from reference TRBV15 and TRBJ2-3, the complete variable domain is DAMVIQNPRYQVTQFGKPVTLSCSQTLNHNVMYWYQQKSSQAPKLLFHYYDKDFNNEADTPDNFQSRRPNTSFCFLDIRSPGLGDTAMYLCATSRDQDTQYFGPGTRLTVL.

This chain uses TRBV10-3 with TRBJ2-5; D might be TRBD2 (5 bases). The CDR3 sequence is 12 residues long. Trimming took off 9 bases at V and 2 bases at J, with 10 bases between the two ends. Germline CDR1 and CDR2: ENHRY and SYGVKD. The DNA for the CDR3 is TGTGCCATAACCAGCGGACAAGAGACCCAGTACTTC. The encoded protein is CAITSGQETQYF.

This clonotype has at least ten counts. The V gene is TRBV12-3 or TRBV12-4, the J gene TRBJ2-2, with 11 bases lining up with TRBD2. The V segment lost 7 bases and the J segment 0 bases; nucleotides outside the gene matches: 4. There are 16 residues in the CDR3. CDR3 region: CASTSSGRTNTGELFF. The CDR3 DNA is TGTGCCAGCACCTCTAGCGGGAGGACGAACACCGGGGAGCTGTTTTTT.

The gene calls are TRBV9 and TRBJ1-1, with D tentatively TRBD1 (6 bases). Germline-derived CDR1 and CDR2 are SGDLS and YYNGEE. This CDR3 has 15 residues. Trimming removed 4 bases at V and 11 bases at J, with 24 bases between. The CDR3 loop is CASSPPRRGGSTAFF. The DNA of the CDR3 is TGTGCCAGCAGCCCTCCTCGGAGGGGGGGCTCTACGGCTTTCTTT. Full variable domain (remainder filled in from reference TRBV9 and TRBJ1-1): DSGVTQTPKHLITATGQRVTLRCSPRSGDLSVYWYQQSLDQGLQFLIQYYNGEERAKGNILERFSAQQFPDLHSELNLSSLELGDSALYFCASSPPRRGGSTAFFGQGTRLTVV.

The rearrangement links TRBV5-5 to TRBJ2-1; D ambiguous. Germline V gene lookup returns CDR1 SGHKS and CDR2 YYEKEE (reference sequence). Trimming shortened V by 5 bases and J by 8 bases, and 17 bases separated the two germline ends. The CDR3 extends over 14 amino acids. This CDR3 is CASSSVSERHEQFF. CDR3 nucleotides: TGTGCCAGCAGTTCCGTGTCTGAGCGCCATGAGCAGTTCTTC.

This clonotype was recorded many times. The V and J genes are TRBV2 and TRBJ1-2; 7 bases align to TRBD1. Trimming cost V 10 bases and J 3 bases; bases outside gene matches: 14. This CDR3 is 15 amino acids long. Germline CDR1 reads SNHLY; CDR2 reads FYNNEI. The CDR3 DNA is TGTGCCATCCAGACGTGGAGGGGGCGACACTATGGCTACACCTTC. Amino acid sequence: CAIQTWRGRHYGYTF.

CDR3 nucleotides: TGTGCCAGCTCACCCTCGGACAGACGAAATGAGCAGTTCTTC. Its translation is CASSPSDRRNEQFF. The gene calls are TRBV18 and TRBJ2-1, with D possibly matching TRBD1 (6 bases). The CDR3 is 14 amino acids. V was pared by 3 bases and J by 7 bases, with 13 bases between. CDR1 and CDR2 (germline): KGHSH, LQKENI.

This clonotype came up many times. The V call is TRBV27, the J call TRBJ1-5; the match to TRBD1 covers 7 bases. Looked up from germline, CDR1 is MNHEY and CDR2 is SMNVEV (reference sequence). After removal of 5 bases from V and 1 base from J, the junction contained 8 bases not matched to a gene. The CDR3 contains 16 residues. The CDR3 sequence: CASSPDRVVSNQPQHF. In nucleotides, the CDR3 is TGTGCCAGCAGTCCTGACAGGGTTGTGAGCAATCAGCCCCAGCATTTT.

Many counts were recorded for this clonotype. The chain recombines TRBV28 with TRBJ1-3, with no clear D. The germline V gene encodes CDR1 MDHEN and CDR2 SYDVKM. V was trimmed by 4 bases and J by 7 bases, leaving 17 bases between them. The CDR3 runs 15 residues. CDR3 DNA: TGTGCCAGCAGTTCCGCTCTTGGGCTCGGGAACACCATATATTTT. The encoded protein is CASSSALGLGNTIYF.

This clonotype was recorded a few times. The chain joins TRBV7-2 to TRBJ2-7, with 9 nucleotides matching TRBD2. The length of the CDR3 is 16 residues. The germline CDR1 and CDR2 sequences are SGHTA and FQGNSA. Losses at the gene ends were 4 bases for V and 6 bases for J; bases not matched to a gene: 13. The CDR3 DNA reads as TGTGCCAGCAGCTATTTTAGCGGGAGTGCGTCTGGCGAGCAGTACTTC. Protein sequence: CASSYFSGSASGEQYF.

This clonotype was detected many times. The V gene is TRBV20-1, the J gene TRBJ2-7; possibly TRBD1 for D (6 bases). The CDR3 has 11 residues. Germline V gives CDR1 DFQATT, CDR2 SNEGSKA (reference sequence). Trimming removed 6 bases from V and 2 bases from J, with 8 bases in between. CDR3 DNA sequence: TGCAGTGCGGACAGAGCCTACGAGCAGTACTTC. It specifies CSADRAYEQYF.

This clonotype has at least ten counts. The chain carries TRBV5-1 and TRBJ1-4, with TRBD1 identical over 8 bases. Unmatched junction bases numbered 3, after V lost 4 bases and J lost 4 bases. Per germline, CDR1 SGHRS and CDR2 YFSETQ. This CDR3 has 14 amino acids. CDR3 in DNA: TGCGCCAGCAGCGCCGGACAGGGTAATGAAAAACTGTTTTTT. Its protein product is CASSAGQGNEKLFF.

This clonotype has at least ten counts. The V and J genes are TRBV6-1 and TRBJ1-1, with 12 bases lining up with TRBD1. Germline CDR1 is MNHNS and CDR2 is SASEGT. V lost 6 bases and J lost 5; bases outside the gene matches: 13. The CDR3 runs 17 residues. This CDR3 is CASRNPGTGGRNTEAFF. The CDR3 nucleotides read TGTGCCAGCAGGAATCCTGGGACAGGGGGCCGAAATACTGAAGCTTTCTTT.

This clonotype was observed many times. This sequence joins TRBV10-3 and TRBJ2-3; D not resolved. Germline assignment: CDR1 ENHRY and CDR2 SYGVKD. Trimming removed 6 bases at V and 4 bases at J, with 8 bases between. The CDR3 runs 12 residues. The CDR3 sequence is CAIRDRADTQYF. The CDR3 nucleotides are TGTGCCATCAGGGACCGCGCAGATACGCAGTATTTT.

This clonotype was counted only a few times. The CDR3 is CASSQDRRQGDQPQHF. CDR3 bases: TGTGCCAGCAGCCAAGATAGGAGACAGGGAGATCAGCCCCAGCATTTT. The chain uses TRBV3-1 and TRBJ1-5, with 7 bases lining up with TRBD1. Unmatched junction bases numbered 7, after V lost 0 bases and J lost 5 bases. The CDR3 extends over 16 amino acids. CDR1 is LGHDT and CDR2 is YNNKEL in the germline V gene (reference sequence).

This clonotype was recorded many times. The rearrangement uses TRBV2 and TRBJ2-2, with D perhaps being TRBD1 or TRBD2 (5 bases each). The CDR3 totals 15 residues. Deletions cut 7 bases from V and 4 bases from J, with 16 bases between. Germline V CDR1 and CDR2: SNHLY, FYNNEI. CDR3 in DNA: TGTGCCAGCAAAAAAAACCTCGGGACCACCGGGGAGCTGTTTTTT. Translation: CASKKNLGTTGELFF.

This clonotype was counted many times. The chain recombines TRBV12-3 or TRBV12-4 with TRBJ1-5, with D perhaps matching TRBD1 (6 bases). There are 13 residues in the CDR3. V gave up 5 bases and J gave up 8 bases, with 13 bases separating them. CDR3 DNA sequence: TGTGCCAGCAGTCAAGGGGGGTGGAAGCCCCAGCATTTT. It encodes CASSQGGWKPQHF.

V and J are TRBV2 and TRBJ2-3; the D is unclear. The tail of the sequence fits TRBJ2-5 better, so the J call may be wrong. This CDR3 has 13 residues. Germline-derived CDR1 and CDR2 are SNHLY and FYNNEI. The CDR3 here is CASSFFMGETQYF. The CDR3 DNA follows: TGTGCCAGCAGTTTCTTCATGGGGGAGACCCAGTACTTC.